These 25 T cell receptor beta chains were all obtained from the same sample, sequenced in a study of cytomegalovirus exposure and HLA in healthy donors. PCR was performed using 60 Vbeta and 13 Jbeta primers. Repertoires were generated with immunoSEQ multiplex PCR, while TCRdb's copy carries only in-frame clones and drops some. Of more than 50,000 clones listed, 77% are singletons. Specimen: PBMCs. The source of these receptors is a female donor in good health and CMV-seronegative.

The CDR3 reads CASRAGTVGYTF. CDR3 DNA sequence: TGTGCCAGCAGAGCCGGGACTGTTGGCTACACCTTC. The chain combines TRBV11-2 with TRBJ1-2; D possibly corresponds to TRBD1 (5 bases). CDR1 is SGHAT, CDR2 FQNNGV, per germline. Trimming shortened V by 6 bases and J by 7 bases, and 12 bases separated the two germline ends. There are 12 residues in the CDR3.

CDR3 nucleotide sequence: TGTGCCAGCAGCTTAGGGGCTGGGACTAGCGGGGGGGGAACCTACAATGAGCAGTTCTTC. Protein product: CASSLGAGTSGGGTYNEQFF. V usage is TRBV7-8 and J usage is TRBJ2-1, with 16 bases fitting TRBD2. The CDR3 consists of 20 residues. Germline V gene lookup returns CDR1 SGHVS and CDR2 FQNEAQ. After removal of 1 base from V and 2 bases from J, the junction contained 8 bases not matched to a gene.

The chain joins TRBV5-4 to TRBJ2-1; 8 nucleotides match TRBD2. The germline gives CDR1 SGHNT, CDR2 YYREEE (reference sequence). This CDR3 is built from 17 residues. V dropped 1 base and J dropped 6; count of bases not matched to a gene: 12. The DNA for the CDR3 is TGTGCCAGCAGCTTGTGGACGGGGGGGCTGATCTTCAATGAGCAGTTCTTC. Protein sequence: CASSLWTGGLIFNEQFF.

The chain uses TRBV28 and TRBJ1-2; 8 bases map to TRBD1. V lost 7 bases, J lost 4 bases, and 11 bases stayed unmatched. The CDR3 loop spans 15 amino acids. From germline, CDR1 is MDHEN and CDR2 SYDVKM. As DNA, the CDR3 is TGTGCCAGCACCCCTGGACAGGGAGTCGGCTATGGCTACACCTTC. It specifies CASTPGQGVGYGYTF.

Only one count was recorded for this clone. The gene calls are TRBV7-8 and TRBJ1-6, with TRBD1 as a possible D gene (6 bases). This CDR3 has 15 amino acids. Trimming took 0 bases from V and 8 from J, leaving 11 bases between them. CDR1 and CDR2 (germline): SGHVS, FQNEAQ. The CDR3 sequence is CASSLATKGDSPLHF. Written as DNA, the CDR3 is TGTGCCAGCAGCTTAGCTACGAAGGGGGATTCACCCCTCCACTTT.

This chain connects TRBV7-9 to TRBJ1-4; TRBD1 matches at 7 bases. The germline V gene has CDR1 SEHNR and CDR2 FQNEAQ (reference sequence). This CDR3 has 14 amino acids. V lost 3 bases and J lost 6; bases outside the gene matches: 4. CDR3 sequence reads: CASSFGQGDEKLFF. The CDR3 region has the DNA TGTGCCAGCAGCTTTGGTCAGGGGGATGAAAAACTGTTTTTT.

This chain uses TRBV15 with TRBJ2-4, with TRBD2 matching 8 bases. Trimming cost V 0 bases and J 3 bases; bases outside gene matches: 10. Germline assignment: CDR1 LNHNV and CDR2 YYDKDF (reference sequence). The CDR3 consists of 18 residues. The CDR3 is CATSREGLGLGSKNIQYF. CDR3 coding DNA: TGTGCCACCAGCAGAGAGGGGCTGGGACTAGGGAGCAAAAACATTCAGTACTTC.

This chain links TRBV5-6 with TRBJ2-3; 7 bases map to TRBD2. The CDR3 contains 16 residues. The V gene end was trimmed by 4 bases and the J gene end by 4 bases; junction bases not matched to a gene: 12. Per the germline V gene, CDR1 is SGHDT and CDR2 is YYEEEE. As DNA, the CDR3 is TGTGCCAGCAGCCCCTATAGGGGAGGGCCCCCAGATACGCAGTATTTT. Its protein is CASSPYRGGPPDTQYF.

The V and J genes are TRBV5-5 and TRBJ1-6; 10 nucleotides match TRBD1. CDR3 size: 14 residues. Germline V gene data show CDR1 as SGHKS and CDR2 as YYEKEE (reference sequence). V shed 2 bases, J shed 9 bases, and the junction held 2 bases outside the gene matches. CDR3 bases: TGTGCCAGCAGCTTTGGGACAGGGGTTTCACCCCTCCACTTT. This encodes CASSFGTGVSPLHF.

This chain links TRBV7-2 with TRBJ2-1; 11 bases are a match to TRBD2. With 6 bases clipped from V and 9 bases from J, the junction kept 10 bases outside the gene matches. The germline V gene encodes CDR1 SGHTA and CDR2 FQGNSA. The CDR3 is made up of 15 amino acids. For the CDR3, the DNA is TGTGCCAGCAGGCAGACTAGCGGGACCGGAAGTGAGCAGTTCTTC. The encoded protein is CASRQTSGTGSEQFF.

The gene calls are TRBV6-6 and TRBJ2-2; TRBD1 agrees at 7 bases. V was pared by 7 bases and J by 0 bases, with 2 bases of the junction left unmatched. Germline CDR1 MNHNY, CDR2 SVGAGI (reference sequence). The length of the CDR3 is 14 residues. In DNA form, the CDR3 reads TGTGCCAGCACCGGGACAGCGAACACCGGGGAGCTGTTTTTT. Its translation is CASTGTANTGELFF.

This sequence joins TRBV12-5 and TRBJ2-7; the D gene is possibly TRBD2 (6 bases). The ends were cut back, 1 base at V and 0 bases at J, with 10 bases in the middle. The CDR3 consists of 15 residues. CDR1 and CDR2 from the germline V gene are LGHNT and FRNRAP. In DNA form, the CDR3 reads TGTGCTAGTGGTTTGGAGAGCGGGCCCTCCTACGAGCAGTACTTC. Translated, it gives CASGLESGPSYEQYF.

This chain links TRBV7-2 with TRBJ1-1; the match to TRBD1 covers 9 bases. Germline loops: CDR1 SGHTA, CDR2 FQGNSA. V was pared by 5 bases and J by 3 bases, with 10 bases of the junction left unmatched. The CDR3 has 16 amino acids. CDR3 coding DNA: TGTGCCAGCAGCCAGACAGGGGGAGGGTTGGACACTGAAGCTTTCTTT. Translated, it gives CASSQTGGGLDTEAFF.

This clone has only a few counts. The chain uses TRBV28 and TRBJ1-4, with D unclear. Trimming took off 4 bases at V and 4 bases at J, with 4 bases between the two ends. This CDR3 comprises 12 residues. Germline V CDR1 and CDR2: MDHEN, SYDVKM. CDR3 in amino acids: CASSSGNEKLFF. The DNA for the CDR3 is TGTGCCAGCAGTTCCGGTAATGAAAAACTGTTTTTT.

V usage is TRBV9 and J usage is TRBJ1-1; D is unclear. V was pared by 0 bases and J by 5 bases, with 14 bases between. The CDR3 loop spans 15 amino acids. Germline loops: CDR1 SGDLS, CDR2 YYNGEE. The CDR3: CASSVAVGSGTEAFF. DNA of the CDR3: TGTGCCAGCAGCGTAGCGGTAGGGTCGGGGACTGAAGCTTTCTTT.

This clone was recorded only once. The chain uses TRBV7-2 and TRBJ2-2, with D maybe TRBD2 (6 bases). V was pared by 3 bases and J by 2 bases, with 10 bases between. This CDR3 contains 15 residues. From germline, CDR1 is SGHTA and CDR2 FQGNSA. The DNA for the CDR3 is TGTGCCAGCAGCTTTAGGAGGGCTAACACCGGGGAGCTGTTTTTT. Its protein is CASSFRRANTGELFF.

This clone has only one observation. The chain is built from TRBV15 and TRBJ1-5; 10 bases line up with TRBD1. The V gene's germline CDR1 is LNHNV and CDR2 YYDKDF (reference sequence). The V gene end was trimmed by 8 bases and the J gene end by 4 bases; junction bases not matched to a gene: 8. This CDR3 has 15 amino acids. The CDR3 DNA reads as TGTGCCACCTCGCGGGGGGACAGGGGAAATCAGCCCCAGCATTTT. This codes for CATSRGDRGNQPQHF.

J is TRBJ2-5 and V is TRBV5-6; 9 positions agree with TRBD1. TRBJ2-7 explains the end of the DNA better; the J call may be wrong. The germline CDR1 and CDR2 sequences are SGHDT and YYEEEE. This CDR3 contains 15 residues. The CDR3 protein is CASIRRGQGSYEQYF. As DNA, the CDR3 is TGTGCCAGCATCAGACGAGGACAGGGGTCCTACGAGCAGTACTTC.

The chain carries TRBV4-2 and TRBJ2-3; perhaps TRBD2 as D (6 bases). This CDR3 is built from 14 residues. From germline, CDR1 is LGHNA and CDR2 YNFKEQ. Trimming stripped 0 bases from V and 7 bases from J, with 11 bases between. The CDR3, as DNA: TGTGCCAGCAGCCAAGAACGGGGAGGATATACGCAGTATTTT. Protein product: CASSQERGGYTQYF.

This clone was seen just once. The rearrangement links TRBV7-6 to TRBJ2-1, with 9 bases that match TRBD2. There are 16 residues in the CDR3. In germline, CDR1 is SGHVS, CDR2 FNYEAQ. The junction had 8 bases not matched to a gene; V was cut back by 8 bases and J by 0 bases. CDR3 amino acids: CASGPQRGDSYNEQFF. Written as DNA, the CDR3 is TGTGCCAGCGGTCCCCAGCGGGGGGACTCCTACAATGAGCAGTTCTTC.

The genes are TRBV11-3 and TRBJ2-7; TRBD1 matches 8 bases. CDR1 is SGHNT and CDR2 is YENEEA in the germline V gene. The trim removed 5 bases at V and 1 base at J, leaving 4 bases unmatched. The CDR3 length is 14 residues. The CDR3 sequence: CASSPRDRSYEQYF. CDR3 bases: TGTGCCAGCAGCCCCCGGGACAGGTCCTACGAGCAGTACTTC.

The rearrangement uses TRBV4-2 and TRBJ2-6; TRBD2 aligns across 10 bases. V was clipped by 2 bases and J by 4 bases; unmatched bases: 11. The CDR3 has 19 residues. The germline V gene encodes CDR1 LGHNA and CDR2 YNFKEQ. CDR3 protein: CASSQPGLSGGAGANVLTF. As DNA, the CDR3 is TGTGCCAGCAGCCAACCCGGGCTGAGCGGGGGGGCGGGGGCCAACGTCCTGACTTTC.

The chain uses TRBV18 and TRBJ2-5, with D possibly being TRBD2 (6 bases). The CDR3 is made up of 16 amino acids. In germline, CDR1 is KGHSH, CDR2 LQKENI. Trimming stripped 0 bases from V and 4 bases from J, with 15 bases between. CDR3 in amino acids: CASSPPSTGSGETQYF. Here the CDR3 DNA reads TGTGCCAGCTCACCACCGAGTACCGGGAGCGGAGAGACCCAGTACTTC.

This sequence joins TRBV4-1 and TRBJ1-5; TRBD1 matches 7 bases. The V segment lost 1 base and the J segment 0 bases; nucleotides outside the gene matches: 6. The CDR3 totals 17 residues. Germline CDR1 reads MGHRA; CDR2 reads YSYEKL. The CDR3 bases are TGCGCCAGCAGCCAAGGACAGGGACCCTATAGCAATCAGCCCCAGCATTTT. This sequence encodes CASSQGQGPYSNQPQHF.

The V call is TRBV2, the J call TRBJ2-7, with D possibly matching TRBD1 (5 bases). Germline lookup yields CDR1 SNHLY and CDR2 FYNNEI. CDR3 size: 11 residues. The V and J ends lost 10 bases and 6 bases respectively, with 13 bases between them. This chain's CDR3 is CATRLGREQYF. The CDR3 DNA is TGTGCCACCCGGTTGGGGCGCGAGCAGTACTTC. Full variable domain (rest looked up from reference TRBV2 and TRBJ2-7): EPEVTQTPSHQVTQMGQEVILRCVPISNHLYFYWYRQILGQKVEFLVSFYNNEISEKSEIFDDQFSVERPDGSNFTLKIRSTKLEDSAMYFCATRLGREQYFGPGTRLTVT.